The 10 T cell receptor beta chains reported below all come from one sample, sequenced in a study of T cells of healthy individuals. MiXCR was run by TCRdb on the 5' RACE reads, yielding one entry per CDR3 protein. The sample consists of over 95,000 distinct CDR3 sequences, 15% to 20% of them appearing once. Receptors originate from a human donor in good health.

This clonotype was seen only a few times. In nucleotides, the CDR3 is TGTGCCAGCAGCCCCCTCAAAGGACAGACAGATACGCAGTATTTT. Translated, it gives CASSPLKGQTDTQYF. The chain links TRBV11-2 to TRBJ2-3; D possibly corresponds to TRBD1 (6 bases). The CDR3 has 15 residues. V shed 5 bases and J shed 3 bases, with 15 bases lying between them. Looked up from germline, CDR1 is SGHAT and CDR2 is FQNNGV.

The chain is built from TRBV4-3 and TRBJ2-2; TRBD1 agrees at 8 bases. The J segment lost 7 bases and the V segment lost 4 bases, leaving 8 bases of the junction unmatched. Germline assignment: CDR1 LGHNA and CDR2 YSLEER. The CDR3 covers 15 residues. CDR3 loop: CASSRHHRGNGELFF. Here the CDR3 DNA reads TGCGCCAGCAGCCGGCACCACAGGGGGAACGGGGAGCTGTTTTTT.

The chain joins TRBV7-9 to TRBJ2-3; D unresolved. The CDR3 consists of 14 residues. CDR1 is SEHNR and CDR2 is FQNEAQ in the germline V gene (reference sequence). With 2 bases removed from V and 0 bases from J, the gap between germline ends came to 6 bases. In DNA form, the CDR3 reads TGTGCCAGCAGCTTAATTGTAAGCACAGATACGCAGTATTTT. Its protein is CASSLIVSTDTQYF.

The J gene is TRBJ2-2, the V gene TRBV7-2; D remains unclear. CDR3 length equals 11 residues. Germline loops: CDR1 SGHTA, CDR2 FQGNSA. Trimming took 5 bases from V and 9 from J, leaving 7 bases between them. CDR3 DNA: TGTGCCAGCAGCCCCGTCAGGGAGCTGTTTTTT. Translating it yields CASSPVRELFF.

The J gene is TRBJ1-6, the V gene TRBV15; 8 positions match TRBD1. This CDR3 has 16 amino acids. In germline, CDR1 is LNHNV, CDR2 YYDKDF (reference sequence). Trimming at V came to 2 bases and at J to 3 bases, leaving 3 bases not matched to a gene. The CDR3 here is CATSRLGTGYNSPLHF. CDR3 sequence (DNA): TGTGCCACCAGCAGATTAGGGACAGGCTATAATTCACCCCTCCACTTT.

This clonotype has only a few counts. The CDR3 sequence is CASSPGLAGISTDTQYF. CDR3 nucleotide sequence: TGCGCCAGCAGCCCGGGACTAGCGGGGATTAGCACAGATACGCAGTATTTT. This rearrangement joins TRBV5-1 to TRBJ2-3; 13 bases are shared with TRBD2. CDR1 and CDR2 from the germline V gene are SGHRS and YFSETQ. This CDR3 spans 17 amino acids. J gave up 0 bases and V 4 bases, and 5 bases lay outside the gene matches.

This rearrangement joins TRBV15 to TRBJ2-7, with D possibly matching TRBD1 (5 bases). The length of the CDR3 is 14 residues. V lost 1 base, J lost 2 bases, and 9 bases lay in between. Germline assignment: CDR1 LNHNV and CDR2 YYDKDF (reference sequence). The CDR3 sequence: CATSRGSDTYEQYF. DNA for the CDR3: TGTGCCACCAGCAGAGGGTCGGACACCTACGAGCAGTACTTC.

The chain combines TRBV28 with TRBJ2-7; possibly TRBD1 for D (9 bases). V lost 5 bases and J 5 bases, leaving 22 bases between the germline ends. Per germline, CDR1 MDHEN and CDR2 SYDVKM. The CDR3 length is 16 residues. CDR3 DNA sequence: TGTGCCAGCAGTCGGGGGGGTTGGGACAGGGCCCACGAGCAGTACTTC. Its translation is CASSRGGWDRAHEQYF.

A word on this clonotype: A read error may produce the germline difference seen at one junction end. The DNA for the CDR3 is TGCGCCAGCAGCACTCAGAGCTGGGGGAGAGAGACCCAGTACTTC. Protein product: CASSTQSWGRETQYF. The chain uses TRBV9 and TRBJ2-5; possibly TRBD1 or TRBD2 for D (5 bases each). The CDR3 is 15 amino acids. Germline V gene lookup returns CDR1 SGDLS and CDR2 YYNGEE.

This clonotype was counted ten times or more. The gene calls are TRBV7-2 and TRBJ2-3; D ambiguous. The germline V gene encodes CDR1 SGHTA and CDR2 FQGNSA. The V gene lost 1 base and the J gene lost 0 bases, with 5 bases spanning the gap. The CDR3 covers 14 residues. CDR3 sequence (DNA): TGTGCCAGCAGCTTAGGTCACAGCACAGATACGCAGTATTTT. Residues: CASSLGHSTDTQYF.